These 9 T cell receptor beta chains originate from one sample sequenced in a study of shared clonotypes between healthy human individuals. Naivety among CD8 cells was defined by CD45RO negativity and positive CCR7 selection, thereby excluding terminally differentiated effector memory CD45RA+ cells. Profiled with immunoSEQ multiplex PCR; TCRdb holds only in-frame clones, not every one. The sample yields around 560,000 clones, 85% to 95% seen once. Sequenced sample: naive CD8+ T cells sorted from blood. The source of these receptors is a woman aged 25 to 39 in good health.

A note on this clone: At one end the junction does not follow the germline gene, possibly because of a read error. Here the CDR3 reads CASSPAFRESSEQYF. The CDR3 region has the DNA TGTGCCAGCTCACCGGCATTCCGGGAGTCCTCCGAGCAGTACTTC. The chain recombines TRBV18 with TRBJ2-7; possibly TRBD2 for D (6 bases). Germline CDR1 reads KGHSH; CDR2 reads LQKENI. The CDR3 is 15 residues long.

V and J are TRBV11-3 and TRBJ2-1, with a weak D call TRBD1 (6 bases). This CDR3 spans 15 amino acids. Germline V gene sequence: CDR1 SGHNT, CDR2 YENEEA. V was pared by 5 bases and J by 6 bases, with 17 bases between. The CDR3 spells CASSPRLTGLNEQFF. The CDR3 region has the DNA TGTGCCAGCAGCCCCCGGTTGACAGGTCTCAATGAGCAGTTCTTC.

This chain uses TRBV19 with TRBJ2-2, with D maybe TRBD1 (6 bases). Germline V lookup: CDR1 LNHDA, CDR2 SQIVND (reference sequence). With 7 bases removed from V and 1 base from J, the gap between germline ends came to 16 bases. This CDR3 is built from 16 residues. The CDR3 loop is CASTTPQGRNTGELFF. CDR3 bases: TGTGCCAGTACCACCCCACAGGGACGGAACACCGGGGAGCTGTTTTTT.

The chain couples TRBV5-1 to TRBJ2-3, with 9 bases fitting TRBD2. Germline trimming cut 0 bases from V and 5 bases from J; bases unmatched to any gene: 10. CDR3 length: 17 residues. Germline loops: CDR1 SGHRS, CDR2 YFSETQ. CDR3 in amino acids: CASSLVSAGGPQDTQYF. DNA of the CDR3: TGCGCCAGCAGCTTGGTGTCGGCGGGAGGGCCTCAAGATACGCAGTATTTT.

The V gene is TRBV28, the J gene TRBJ1-1; perhaps TRBD1 as D (5 bases). CDR1 MDHEN and CDR2 SYDVKM come from the germline V gene. V lost 3 bases, J lost 4 bases, and 12 bases lay in between. The CDR3 contains 14 residues. The CDR3 region has the DNA TGTGCCAGCAGTTTGCCTCGGGGGATCACTGAAGCTTTCTTT. Protein: CASSLPRGITEAFF.

CDR3: CASSLMSRGVGNTIYF. The CDR3 DNA reads TGTGCCAGCAGCTTAATGTCCAGGGGAGTCGGAAACACCATATATTTT. The chain is built from TRBV13 and TRBJ1-3, with D possibly matching TRBD1 (6 bases). With 2 bases removed from V and 4 bases from J, the gap between germline ends came to 15 bases. The length of the CDR3 is 16 residues. From germline, CDR1 is PRHDT and CDR2 FYEKMQ (reference sequence).

This clone appeared once. The V gene is TRBV28, the J gene TRBJ1-2, with D perhaps TRBD1 (6 bases). Trimming took off 2 bases at V and 1 base at J, with 11 bases between the two ends. The CDR3 loop spans 15 amino acids. Germline V gene sequence: CDR1 MDHEN, CDR2 SYDVKM. CDR3 amino acids: CASSLAGANNYGYTF. The CDR3 coding sequence is TGTGCCAGCAGTTTAGCAGGGGCAAATAACTATGGCTACACCTTC.

J is TRBJ2-5 and V is TRBV27, with D uncertain. The DNA end favors TRBJ2-7, so the J call may be wrong. Germline CDR1 is MNHEY and CDR2 is SMNVEV (reference sequence). This CDR3 region has 14 residues. This CDR3 reads CASSSASLTYEQYF. The CDR3 DNA follows: TGTGCCAGCAGTTCGGCCAGTCTTACCTACGAGCAGTACTTC.

The table lists this clone with a count of one. The CDR3 loop is CASSRTAGLYGYTF. The CDR3, as DNA: TGTGCCAGCAGCCGGACAGCCGGCCTCTATGGCTACACCTTC. The chain combines TRBV2 with TRBJ1-2; TRBD1 might be the D (6 bases). Germline CDR1 SNHLY, CDR2 FYNNEI. V lost 6 bases and J 4 bases, leaving 15 bases between the germline ends. The CDR3 has 14 residues.